This TCR beta chain is from a study of OX40 agonist ivuxolimab in advanced cancers. Study as a whole: Hepatocellular carcinoma, melanoma, renal cell or head and neck cancer occurred in dose-escalation patients. Three patients, one with hepatocellular carcinoma and two with cutaneous melanoma, achieved partial responses.

Data came from immunoSEQ multiplex PCR; TCRdb stores just in-frame clones and leaves some out. The sample carries about 96,000 clones, about 90% recorded once. Blood draws occurred at baseline, cycle 4 day 1, and cycle 7 day 1. Germline assignment: CDR1 LNHDA and CDR2 SQIVND (reference sequence). The CDR3 sequence is 13 residues long. The ends were cut back, 5 bases at V and 1 base at J, with 8 bases in the middle. The chain joins TRBV19 to TRBJ1-1; D uncertain. The receptor was isolated from an adult with an advanced solid tumor such as melanoma, head and neck, liver or kidney cancer. The sample here was CD4+ or CD8+ T cells sorted from blood, taken in a trial of the OX40 agonist ivuxolimab. CDR3 bases: TGTGCCAGTAGTGCCCAGACGAACACTGAAGCTTTCTTT. This gives the protein CASSAQTNTEAFF. Variable domain in full (rest from reference TRBV19 and TRBJ1-1): DGGITQSPKYLFRKEGQNVTLSCEQNLNHDAMYWYRQDPGQGLRLIYYSQIVNDFQKGDIAEGYSVSREKKESFPLTVTSAQKNPTAFYLCASSAQTNTEAFFGQGTRLTVV.